This T cell receptor beta chain emerged from a study of cytomegalovirus exposure and HLA in healthy donors (dated 2017 in TCRdb). Background for the entire study: According to a later analysis, the 120 or so validation repertoires were produced on the same platform as the 700 or so repertoires of the first cohort. The study aimed to test whether signatures of past pathogen exposure could be identified by cataloging public T cell receptors. In addition to the first cohort of 666 subjects, a separate validation cohort of 130 or so different subjects was used. To predict cytomegalovirus infection status, the study brought together high-throughput TCR immunosequencing, statistical association of individual TCRs with disease status, and machine learning.

Summary of the overall study and its limitations: According to the authors, the approach could potentially be generalized to other disease states and immunological phenotypes. Cytomegalovirus status was reported to be diagnosed by the classifier with high specificity and sensitivity in both the original and validation cohorts. A total of 150 to 200 TCR beta chains were listed by the study as associated with cytomegalovirus. While some public TCRs were present in many individuals, most TCR sequences turned up only very rarely across donors. In vitro tests confirmed that three of the cytomegalovirus-associated TCR beta chains recognize cytomegalovirus antigens. Of the cluster scores, 85% to 95% were above 0 in a later analysis, which found that TCRs clustered in the first cohort also tended to co-occur in the 95 to 150 validation repertoires. A later analysis lacked HLA typing for the validation cohort, so it scored co-occurrence in that cohort across all 120 or so repertoires.

Library creation used the immunoSEQ multiplex PCR assay. The authors' analysis ran thus. A statistical classification framework was built to diagnose cytomegalovirus status from the catalog of TCR beta chain sequences. The source is immuneACCESS, and TCRdb retained only in-frame sequences with V and J called. Part of the clones is not carried over; for the studies checked, unresolved V genes explain less than half of this, and the remainder is unexplained. That table is the source of V, J and clone size, and D and trimming were worked out from the DNA. This sample has more than 300,000 clones in its table, and 75% to 90% of those were observed once. The biggest ten clones account for roughly 0.83% of the sample. On this clone itself: The antigen it binds to is not known. Base qualities are not at hand, and no much larger clone is one base apart.

Donors formed part of the validation cohort, which comprised about 120 subjects and was distinct from the first cohort of under 800 subjects. The trim is 0 bases for V and 9 bases for J, with a gap of 6 bases between the germline ends. Inclusive of the bounding cysteine and phenylalanine, the CDR3 is 12 residues long. Only the CDR3 part of the read is kept: 36 bases, read in frame from the first base. Looking up the germline V gene yields CDR1 SGHVS and CDR2 FNYEAQ. The rearrangement combines TRBV7-6 with TRBJ2-1; the D gene cannot be resolved reliably. The receptor's source is a woman under 30 in good health and CMV-seronegative. Specimen: PBMCs. This receptor has the CDR3 CASSLAPGEQFF. The nucleotide sequence is given as TGTGCCAGCAGCTTAGCGCCCGGTGAGCAGTTCTTC.